This T cell receptor (beta chain) came from a study of blood T cell repertoires in COVID-19. TCRdb's table, derived via immunoSEQ multiplex PCR, lists solely in-frame clones and lacks some. In the table there are around 100,000 clones, roughly 85% of which are singletons. V was shortened by 3 bases and J by 2 bases, with 13 bases between the two germline ends. Germline V gives CDR1 DFQATT, CDR2 SNEGSKA (reference sequence). The CDR3 is made up of 14 amino acids. Sequenced: peripheral blood. The chain has TRBV20-1 and TRBJ1-2; D not resolved. The origin of this receptor is a man in his 70s with active or convalescent COVID-19. CDR3 amino acids: CSASPGGLNYGYTF. CDR3 DNA sequence: TGCAGTGCTAGTCCTGGAGGGCTCAACTATGGCTACACCTTC.